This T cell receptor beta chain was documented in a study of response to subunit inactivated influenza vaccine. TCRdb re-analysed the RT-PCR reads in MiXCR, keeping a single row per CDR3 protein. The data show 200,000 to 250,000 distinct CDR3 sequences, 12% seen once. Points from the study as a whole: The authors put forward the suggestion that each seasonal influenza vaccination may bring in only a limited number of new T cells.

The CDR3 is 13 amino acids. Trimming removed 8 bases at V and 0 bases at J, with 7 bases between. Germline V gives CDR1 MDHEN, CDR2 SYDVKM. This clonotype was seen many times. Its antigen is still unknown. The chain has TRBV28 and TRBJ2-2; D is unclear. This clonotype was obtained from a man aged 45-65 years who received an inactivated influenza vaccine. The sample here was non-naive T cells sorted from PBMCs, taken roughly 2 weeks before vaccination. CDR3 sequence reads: CASRQTNTGELFF. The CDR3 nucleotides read TGTGCCAGCCGCCAAACGAACACCGGGGAGCTGTTTTTT.